The 5 T cell receptor beta chains given below trace back to one sample, sequenced in a study of blood T cells in healthy people across ages. A second PCR, run for about 7 to 12 cycles, used a sample-barcoded 5' primer plus a J-beta primer mix. TCRdb re-called the 5' RACE reads through MiXCR, storing one row per CDR3 protein. Among some 1.5 million distinct CDR3 sequences, approximately 43% were seen once, and the ten largest hold around 4%. Sequencing used blood. The receptor source for this set is a woman younger than 35 in good health.

The V and J genes are TRBV2 and TRBJ2-5; D remains ambiguous. The J call may be wrong; the DNA end is better matched by TRBJ2-7. Germline V gives CDR1 SNHLY, CDR2 FYNNEI. The CDR3 loop spans 12 amino acids. The chain's CDR3 is CASNIVGYEQYF. The CDR3 bases are TGTGCCAGCAACATCGTGGGATACGAGCAGTACTTC.

This chain connects TRBV29-1 to TRBJ2-7, with D possibly TRBD1 on 6 matching bases. V was clipped by 7 bases and J by 3 bases, with 16 bases between them. The CDR3 loop spans 13 amino acids. The germline V gene encodes CDR1 SQVTM and CDR2 ANQGSEA. The CDR3 sequence is CSAGLTGGYEQYF. The DNA of the CDR3 is TGCAGCGCGGGATTGACAGGAGGCTACGAGCAGTACTTC.

The table lists this clonotype with a few counts. The V and J genes are TRBV6-5 and TRBJ1-2; 9 positions agree with TRBD1. The CDR3 is 14 residues long. J was trimmed by 8 bases and V by 7 bases; bases with no gene match: 11. Germline V gene lookup returns CDR1 MNHEY and CDR2 SVGAGI. The CDR3 region has the DNA TGTGCCAGCACTATTGCCGGGACAGGGAACGGCTACACCTTC. The encoded protein is CASTIAGTGNGYTF.

In the case of this clonotype: At one of its ends the junction is not consistent with the germline gene, which may arise from a read error. The chain carries TRBV6-5 and TRBJ1-1; TRBD1 aligns across 8 bases. Germline CDR1 is MNHEY and CDR2 is SVGAGI. This CDR3 contains 14 residues. Here the CDR3 DNA reads TGTGCCGGCAGTTACGGGACAGGGAACACTGAAGCTTTCTTT. Protein: CAGSYGTGNTEAFF.

For the CDR3, the DNA is TGCGCCAGCAGCCAAGAACTAGGGACAGCCTACAATGAGCAGTTCTTC. This translates into CASSQELGTAYNEQFF. The V and J genes are TRBV4-1 and TRBJ2-1; 7 nucleotides line up with TRBD1. V dropped 0 bases and J dropped 2; count of bases not matched to a gene: 4. The germline gives CDR1 MGHRA, CDR2 YSYEKL. The CDR3 extends over 16 amino acids.